The clone carrying this T cell receptor beta chain was found a few times. V lost 4 bases and J lost 9, with 13 bases in between. Germline CDR1 reads SNHLY; CDR2 reads FYNNEI. There are 14 residues in the CDR3. The sample is drawn from a study of CD8+CD57+ T cells in acquired aplastic anemia. The template used for profiling TCR beta VDJ and CDR3 was genomic DNA. MiXCR was run by TCRdb on the reads, yielding one entry per CDR3 protein. The sample has more than 150,000 distinct CDR3 sequences, approximately 48% seen once. Individuals selected for sequencing had exhibited CD8+CD57+ cell expansion on flow cytometry.

The sample consisted of sorted CD4+, CD8+, or CD8+CD57+ T cells (not recorded which) from PBMCs. The rearrangement links TRBV2 to TRBJ1-6; TRBD1 is a possible D gene (5 bases). The TCR was taken from a human donor with aplastic anemia. CDR3 nucleotide sequence: TGTGCCAGCAGTGTGGAGGACACGGGTTCACCCCTCCACTTT. It yields the protein CASSVEDTGSPLHF.